This TCR beta chain was sequenced in a study of shared clonotypes between healthy human individuals. The germline V gene has CDR1 LNHNV and CDR2 YYDKDF (reference sequence). The V gene lost 0 bases and the J gene lost 2 bases, with 16 bases spanning the gap. This CDR3 has 17 residues. Using immunoSEQ multiplex PCR, the repertoire was profiled, and TCRdb retains in-frame clones only, with some absent. Of some 980,000 clones detected, around 80% appear once; the ten largest clones hold approximately 1.5%. Specimen: memory CD4+ T cells sorted from blood. The subset denotes: CD45RA-negative fraction. The receptor was isolated from a man between 18 and 35 years old in good health. V and J are TRBV15 and TRBJ1-2; D gene uncertain. The CDR3 nucleotides read TGTGCCACCAGCAGAGATCGTGTGGCGGGGATGAACTATGGCTACACCTTC. Translation gives CATSRDRVAGMNYGYTF.